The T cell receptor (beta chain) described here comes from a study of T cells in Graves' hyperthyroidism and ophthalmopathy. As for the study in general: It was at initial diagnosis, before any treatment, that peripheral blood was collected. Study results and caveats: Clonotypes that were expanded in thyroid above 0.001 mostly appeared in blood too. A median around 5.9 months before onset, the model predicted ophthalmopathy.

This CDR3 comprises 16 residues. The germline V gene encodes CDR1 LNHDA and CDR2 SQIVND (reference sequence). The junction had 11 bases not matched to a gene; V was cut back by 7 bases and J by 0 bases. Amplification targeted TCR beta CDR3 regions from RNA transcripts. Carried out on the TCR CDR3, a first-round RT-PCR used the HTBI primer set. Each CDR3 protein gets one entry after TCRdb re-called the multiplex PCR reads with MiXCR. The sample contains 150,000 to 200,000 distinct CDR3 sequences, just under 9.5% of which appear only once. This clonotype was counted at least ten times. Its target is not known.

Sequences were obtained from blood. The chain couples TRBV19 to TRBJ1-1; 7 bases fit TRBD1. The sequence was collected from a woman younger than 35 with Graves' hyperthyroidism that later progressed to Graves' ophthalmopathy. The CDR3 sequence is CASTNRDSSLNTEAFF. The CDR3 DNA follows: TGTGCCAGTACTAACCGGGACAGCTCTTTGAACACTGAAGCTTTCTTT.